Presented here are 25 T cell receptor beta chains from one specimen sequenced in a study of T-cell memory formation after mild COVID-19. One entry per CDR3 protein, called by TCRdb with MiXCR from the 5' RACE reads. Among roughly 130,000 distinct CDR3 sequences listed, around 15% were seen once. Sequencing was done on a sample of PBMCs or a T cell subset sorted from them (not recorded which). The source of these receptors is a young man who had mild COVID-19 (a few samples of this study predate the infection). Cell type and time point are not known.

Points on this clonotype: One junction end disagrees with the germline gene, perhaps due to a read error. The rearrangement joins TRBV6-6 to TRBJ2-5, with 8 bases that match TRBD2. Germline lookup yields CDR1 MNHNY and CDR2 SVGAGI (reference sequence). The CDR3 has 16 amino acids. The CDR3 DNA reads TGTGCCAGCAGTCACTCCAGCGGGGGCGCGAAAGAGACCCAGTACTTC. Residues: CASSHSSGGAKETQYF.

This clonotype was seen only a few times. The chain carries TRBV6-2 or TRBV6-3 and TRBJ1-2; D unclear. The germline CDR1 and CDR2 sequences are MNHEY and SVGEGT. This CDR3 is 17 amino acids long. Deletions cut 2 bases from V and 3 bases from J, with 19 bases between. CDR3 residues: CASSYPRSFAVYYGYTF. The CDR3 DNA is TGTGCCAGCAGTTACCCCAGGAGTTTCGCCGTTTACTATGGCTACACCTTC.

In this sample, this clonotype turned up a few times. The DNA for the CDR3 is TGTGCCAGCGAGAGGGATACGCAGTATTTT. Translated: CASERDTQYF. The V call is TRBV7-9, the J call TRBJ2-3; D is unclear. Germline V lookup: CDR1 SEHNR, CDR2 FQNEAQ (reference sequence). The CDR3 has 10 amino acids. With 8 bases removed from V and 6 bases from J, the gap between germline ends came to 6 bases.

The rearrangement links TRBV6-5 to TRBJ1-2; no definite D call. CDR3 length: 12 residues. Deletions cut 4 bases from V and 8 bases from J, with 11 bases between. Germline V CDR1 and CDR2: MNHEY, SVGAGI. DNA of the CDR3: TGTGCCAGCAGTTTCTCCGGGAGGGGCTACACCTTC. Protein product: CASSFSGRGYTF.

A few counts support this clonotype. The chain uses TRBV7-9 and TRBJ2-3; the D gene is possibly TRBD1 (5 bases). Germline values: CDR1 SEHNR, CDR2 FQNEAQ (reference sequence). The CDR3 spans 16 residues. Trimming shortened V by 1 base and J by 4 bases, and 15 bases separated the two germline ends. The CDR3, as DNA: TGTGCCAGCAGCTTAGAGCTGGGTAGGGGCCCAGATACGCAGTATTTT. Amino acids: CASSLELGRGPDTQYF.

This clonotype turned up a few times. This rearrangement joins TRBV10-1 to TRBJ2-2; no definite D call. With 2 bases removed from V and 4 bases from J, the gap between germline ends came to 8 bases. Germline lookup yields CDR1 WNHNN and CDR2 SYGVQD (reference sequence). The CDR3 is 14 amino acids. The CDR3 sequence is CASSEDHTTGELFF. CDR3 DNA sequence: TGCGCCAGCAGTGAGGACCACACCACCGGGGAGCTGTTTTTT.

This clonotype was seen a few times. The chain joins TRBV10-3 to TRBJ2-2, with a tentative D call TRBD1 (6 bases). Trimming removed 10 bases from V and 6 bases from J, with 12 bases in between. CDR3 length: 12 residues. Germline assignment: CDR1 ENHRY and CDR2 SYGVKD. This chain's CDR3 is CASSQGPGELFF. The DNA of the CDR3 is TGTGCCAGCTCACAGGGACCCGGGGAGCTGTTTTTT.

The chain uses TRBV28 and TRBJ2-1; no firm D call. The V gene's germline CDR1 is MDHEN and CDR2 SYDVKM. The CDR3 sequence is 12 residues long. The V end lost 3 bases, the J end lost 4 bases, and 4 bases lay between the germline ends. CDR3 sequence (DNA): TGTGCCAGCAGTTTCATATACAATGAGCAGTTCTTC. This codes for CASSFIYNEQFF.

This clonotype was picked up one time. The CDR3 bases are TGCGCCAGCAGCTTTGTAAGGGACAGGGGGCCCATTCAGTACTTC. Translating gives CASSFVRDRGPIQYF. V gene TRBV5-1 combines with J gene TRBJ2-4, with 12 bases that match TRBD1. Germline V gene sequence: CDR1 SGHRS, CDR2 YFSETQ. J was trimmed by 9 bases and V by 2 bases; bases with no gene match: 6. The CDR3 is made up of 15 amino acids.

This clonotype has just a few counts. The CDR3 reads CASSLGAGPLEETQYF. The DNA of the CDR3 is TGTGCCAGCAGCTTAGGGGCAGGGCCGTTAGAAGAGACCCAGTACTTC. V is TRBV7-6 and J is TRBJ2-5; D perhaps matches TRBD1 (5 bases). The CDR3 runs 16 residues. Germline V gives CDR1 SGHVS, CDR2 FNYEAQ. Trimming stripped 1 base from V and 3 bases from J, with 15 bases between. The full variable domain, its missing parts supplied by reference TRBV7-6 and TRBJ2-5, is GAGVSQSPRYKVTKRGQDVALRCDPISGHVSLYWYRQALGQGPEFLTYFNYEAQQDKSGLPNDRFSAERPEGSISTLTIQRTEQRDSAMYRCASSLGAGPLEETQYFGPGTRLLVL.

In this sample, this clonotype turned up many times. This sequence joins TRBV7-9 and TRBJ2-5; no reliable D call. The CDR3 is made up of 10 amino acids. The V gene lost 10 bases and the J gene lost 4 bases, with 7 bases spanning the gap. From germline, CDR1 is SEHNR and CDR2 FQNEAQ (reference sequence). In DNA form, the CDR3 reads TGTGCCATATCGGGAGAGACCCAGTACTTC. Protein: CAISGETQYF.

The chain has TRBV4-1 and TRBJ1-1, with 7 nucleotides matching TRBD1. V shed 3 bases, J shed 6 bases, and the junction held 10 bases outside the gene matches. Germline loops: CDR1 MGHRA, CDR2 YSYEKL. The CDR3 loop spans 15 amino acids. CDR3 coding DNA: TGCGCCAGCAGCCAGGCCGACAGGGTTGGCGCTGAAGCTTTCTTT. This sequence encodes CASSQADRVGAEAFF.

CDR3 bases: TGTGCCAGCAGGGCCGGGACTCAGGGGCCCTCAAGCACAGATACGCAGTATTTT. Its protein is CASRAGTQGPSSTDTQYF. This sequence joins TRBV5-4 and TRBJ2-3; D possibly matches TRBD1 or TRBD2 (6 bases each). The CDR3 loop spans 18 amino acids. V was pared by 5 bases and J by 0 bases, with 22 bases between. Looked up from germline, CDR1 is SGHNT and CDR2 is YYREEE (reference sequence).

This clonotype occurred a few times. CDR3 in amino acids: CASSQDPLDSHGYTF. CDR3 sequence (DNA): TGCGCCAGCAGCCAAGATCCCCTGGATAGTCATGGCTACACCTTC. The gene calls are TRBV4-3 and TRBJ1-2, with D hard to call. Germline-derived CDR1 and CDR2 are LGHNA and YSLEER. This CDR3 is 15 amino acids long. Trimming stripped 0 bases from V and 6 bases from J, with 14 bases between.

The chain carries TRBV6-6 and TRBJ2-3; D is unresolved. The CDR3 sequence is 11 residues long. V lost 6 bases and J 5 bases, leaving 6 bases between the germline ends. Germline V lookup: CDR1 MNHNY, CDR2 SVGAGI (reference sequence). The CDR3, as DNA: TGTGCCAGCAGCACCCGAGATACGCAGTATTTT. Translation: CASSTRDTQYF.

This clonotype was picked up many times. This sequence joins TRBV5-5 and TRBJ2-5; unclear D gene. This CDR3 region has 12 residues. Germline values: CDR1 SGHKS, CDR2 YYEKEE (reference sequence). Trimming took off 4 bases at V and 2 bases at J, with 6 bases between the two ends. The CDR3 DNA reads TGTGCCAGCAGCCTGGGGCAAGAGACCCAGTACTTC. This translates into CASSLGQETQYF. The whole variable domain, filled in from reference TRBV5-5 and TRBJ2-5, reads DAGVTQSPTHLIKTRGQQVTLRCSPISGHKSVSWYQQVLGQGPQFIFQYYEKEERGRGNFPDRFSARQFPNYSSELNVNALLLGDSALYLCASSLGQETQYFGPGTRLLVL.

The chain joins TRBV4-3 to TRBJ2-3, with 7 nucleotides matching TRBD1. This CDR3 has 18 residues. The ends lost 0 bases at V and 0 bases at J; junction bases unmatched: 9. Germline CDR1 reads LGHNA; CDR2 reads YSLEER. The CDR3: CASSQEATYRGSTDTQYF. The CDR3, as DNA: TGCGCCAGCAGCCAAGAGGCAACCTACAGGGGTAGCACAGATACGCAGTATTTT.

The chain couples TRBV10-3 to TRBJ2-6, with D unclear. The germline CDR1 and CDR2 sequences are ENHRY and SYGVKD. V was clipped by 3 bases and J by 2 bases, with 8 bases between them. This CDR3 has 15 amino acids. CDR3 bases: TGTGCCATCAGTGACCTAAACGCTGGGGCCAACGTCCTGACTTTC. It translates to CAISDLNAGANVLTF.

The chain couples TRBV7-2 to TRBJ2-3; TRBD2 matches 8 bases. CDR3 length: 18 amino acids. Trimming cost V 3 bases and J 5 bases; bases outside gene matches: 16. In germline, CDR1 is SGHTA, CDR2 FQGNSA. CDR3 DNA: TGTGCCAGCAGCTTGACCCGAACCGGGGGACTAGTCGGAGATACGCAGTATTTT. Its translation is CASSLTRTGGLVGDTQYF.

The rearrangement uses TRBV7-2 and TRBJ1-5, with a possible D match to TRBD1 (6 bases). Germline loops: CDR1 SGHTA, CDR2 FQGNSA. Trimming shortened V by 4 bases and J by 2 bases, and 12 bases separated the two germline ends. The CDR3 length is 15 residues. The CDR3 sequence is CASSSSRGGNQPQHF. CDR3 nucleotide sequence: TGTGCCAGCAGCTCCAGCAGGGGTGGCAATCAGCCCCAGCATTTT.

The chain employs TRBV11-2 and TRBJ1-1; a weak D match, TRBD1 (6 bases). V was shortened by 4 bases and J by 7 bases, with 19 bases between the two germline ends. The germline CDR1 and CDR2 sequences are SGHAT and FQNNGV. This CDR3 is 15 amino acids long. The chain's CDR3 is CASSSRRGARVEAFF. The CDR3 bases are TGTGCCAGCAGCTCCCGACGGGGGGCTAGGGTTGAAGCTTTCTTT.

This clonotype was seen a few times. This chain joins TRBV27 and TRBJ2-7; 9 nucleotides match TRBD2. Germline V CDR1 and CDR2: MNHEY, SMNVEV (reference sequence). The CDR3 is 17 amino acids. With 7 bases clipped from V and 10 bases from J, the junction kept 23 bases outside the gene matches. CDR3: CASKTGGSGGQTPKQYF. CDR3 in DNA: TGTGCCAGCAAAACCGGGGGTAGCGGGGGCCAAACGCCGAAACAGTACTTC.

This clonotype has only a few counts. The chain carries TRBV9 and TRBJ2-1; the D gene is possibly TRBD1 (5 bases). V lost 0 bases to trimming and J lost 4 bases, with 11 bases between them. This CDR3 is 15 amino acids long. Germline CDR1 reads SGDLS; CDR2 reads YYNGEE. CDR3 bases: TGTGCCAGCAGCGTAGACCCTACAGGATACAATGAGCAGTTCTTC. Protein product: CASSVDPTGYNEQFF.

This clonotype was recorded a few times. The chain uses TRBV5-4 and TRBJ1-2; TRBD1 might be the D (5 bases). Germline lookup yields CDR1 SGHNT and CDR2 YYREEE (reference sequence). The CDR3 is made up of 12 amino acids. The germline V and J ends were trimmed by 9 bases and 5 bases, with 14 bases remaining between them. CDR3 nucleotides: TGTGCCACTGGGGACGGACCTTATGGCTACACCTTC. It translates to CATGDGPYGYTF. The full variable domain, with the rest looked up from reference TRBV5-4 and TRBJ1-2, is ETGVTQSPTHLIKTRGQQVTLRCSSQSGHNTVSWYQQALGQGPQFIFQYYREEENGRGNFPPRFSGLQFPNYSSELNVNALELDDSALYLCATGDGPYGYTFGSGTRLTVV.

Ten or more counts support this clonotype. The chain combines TRBV7-9 with TRBJ2-2; 8 nucleotides align to TRBD1. CDR3 size: 16 residues. The germline CDR1 and CDR2 sequences are SEHNR and FQNEAQ (reference sequence). With 5 bases clipped from V and 4 bases from J, the junction kept 9 bases outside the gene matches. CDR3 loop: CASSLYRGIGTGELFF. The CDR3 DNA sequence: TGTGCCAGCAGCCTGTACAGGGGGATTGGCACCGGGGAGCTGTTTTTT. The full variable domain, rest sourced from reference TRBV7-9 and TRBJ2-2, is DTGVSQNPRHKITKRGQNVTFRCDPISEHNRLYWYRQTLGQGPEFLTYFQNEAQLEKSRLLSDRFSAERPKGSFSTLEIQRTEQGDSAMYLCASSLYRGIGTGELFFGEGSRLTVL.